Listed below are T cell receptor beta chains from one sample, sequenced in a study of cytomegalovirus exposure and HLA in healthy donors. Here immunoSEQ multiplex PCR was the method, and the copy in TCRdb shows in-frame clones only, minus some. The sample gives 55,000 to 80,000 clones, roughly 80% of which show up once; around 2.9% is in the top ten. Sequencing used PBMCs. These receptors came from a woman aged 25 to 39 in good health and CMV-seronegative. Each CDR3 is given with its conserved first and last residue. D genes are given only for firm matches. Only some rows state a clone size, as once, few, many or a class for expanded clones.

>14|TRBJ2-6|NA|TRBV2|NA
TGTGCCAGTAAGAAGGGGTCTGGGGCCAACGTCCTGACTTTC
CASKKGSGANVLTF
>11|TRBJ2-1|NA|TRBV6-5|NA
TGTGCCAGCAGCTCTACCTCGGGGTACTTCTTC
CASSSTSGYFF
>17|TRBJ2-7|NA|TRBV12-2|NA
TGTGCAAGTCGCTTTAACACCTCAGGGAAAAGATTCCACGAGCAGTACTTC
CASRFNTSGKRFHEQYF
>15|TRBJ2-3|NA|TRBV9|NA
TGTGCCAGCAGCGTAGATGGGAGACTCACAGATACGCAGTATTTT
CASSVDGRLTDTQYF
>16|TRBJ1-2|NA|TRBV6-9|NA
TGTGCCAGCAGTTATTCGGTCGGGGGGGGGAACTATGGCTACACCTTC
CASSYSVGGGNYGYTF
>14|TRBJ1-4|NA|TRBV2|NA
TGTGCCAGCAGTACGGCCAGGGTTAATGAAAAACTGTTTTTT
CASSTARVNEKLFF
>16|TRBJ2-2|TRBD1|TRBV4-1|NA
TGCGCCAGCAGCCAAACGGACAGGGCTTACACCGGGGAGCTGTTTTTT
CASSQTDRAYTGELFF
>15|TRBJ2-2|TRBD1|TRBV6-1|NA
TGTGCCAGCAGTGAAGGGGACAGGGACACCGGGGAGCTGTTTTTT
CASSEGDRDTGELFF
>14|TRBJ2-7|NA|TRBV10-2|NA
TGCGCCAGCAGTAAAGGCATCCAGGGCAACGAGCAGTACTTC
CASSKGIQGNEQYF
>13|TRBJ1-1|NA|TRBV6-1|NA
TGTGCCAGCAGTGATTCAGGGCGGATTGAAGCTTTCTTT
CASSDSGRIEAFF
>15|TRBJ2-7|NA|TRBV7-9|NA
TGTGCCAGCAGCCCAAAGACAGGCCGTTCGTGGGAGCAGTACTTC
CASSPKTGRSWEQYF
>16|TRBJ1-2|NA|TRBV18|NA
TGTGCCAGCTCACGGCTACAGGAAGGCATCGACGGGGGCTACACCTTC
CASSRLQEGIDGGYTF
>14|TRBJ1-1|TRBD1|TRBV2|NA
TGTGCCAGCAGGCGACAGGGGGCAAACACTGAAGCTTTCTTT
CASRRQGANTEAFF
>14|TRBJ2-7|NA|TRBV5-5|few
TGTGCCAGCAGCTTGGAGACAGAGTACTACGAGCAGTACTTC
CASSLETEYYEQYF
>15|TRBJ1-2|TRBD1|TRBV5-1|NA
TGCGCCAGCAGCTTGGTATTGGACAGGGTAGAGGGCTACACCTTC
CASSLVLDRVEGYTF
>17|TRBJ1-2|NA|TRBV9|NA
TGTGCCAGCAGCCAGACTGGGGGCGCGCGCGCGGGAGGTGGCTACACCTTC
CASSQTGGARAGGGYTF
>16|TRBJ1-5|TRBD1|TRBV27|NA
TGTGCCAGCAGTCCCGCCCCAGGGGGGACAAATCAGCCCCAGCATTTT
CASSPAPGGTNQPQHF
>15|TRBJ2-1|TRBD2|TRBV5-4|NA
TGTGCCAGCAGCCCCAGCGGGGGCCCCTACAATGAGCAGTTCTTC
CASSPSGGPYNEQFF
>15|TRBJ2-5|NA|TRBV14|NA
TGTGCCAGCAGCCAAGATATTCACGGGAAAGAGACCCAGTACTTC
CASSQDIHGKETQYF
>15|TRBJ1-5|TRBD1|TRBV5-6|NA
TGTGCCAGCAGCTTGACAGGGGGCCGGCATCAGCCCCAGCATTTT
CASSLTGGRHQPQHF
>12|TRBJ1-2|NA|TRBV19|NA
TGTGCCAGTAGTGGGGAGGGTCGCGGCTACACCTTC
CASSGEGRGYTF
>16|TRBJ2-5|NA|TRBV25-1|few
TGTGCCAGCACTATAGGCGTGGGGCAGGCAGGAGAGACCCAGTACTTC
CASTIGVGQAGETQYF
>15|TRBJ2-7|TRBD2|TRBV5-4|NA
TGTGCCAGCAGCCGCTGGGGAGGGCCCCCCTACGAGCAGTACTTC
CASSRWGGPPYEQYF
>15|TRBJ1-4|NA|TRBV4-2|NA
TGTGCCAGCAGCCAAGATGCGGTTACTAATGAAAAACTGTTTTTT
CASSQDAVTNEKLFF
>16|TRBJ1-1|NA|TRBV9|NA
TGTGCCGGCAGCGTTACAGATACCAGTTTGAACACTGAAGCTTTCTTT
CAGSVTDTSLNTEAFF
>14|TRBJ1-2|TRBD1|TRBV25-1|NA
TGTGCCAGCCTTGGACAGGGGGCGTTCGATGGCTACACCTTC
CASLGQGAFDGYTF
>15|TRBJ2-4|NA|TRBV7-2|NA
TGTGCCAGCAGCCCCGGACAGCCGGGTAAGGACATTCAGTACTTC
CASSPGQPGKDIQYF
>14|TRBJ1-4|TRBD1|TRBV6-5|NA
TGTGCCAGCAGGACAGGGTTGGGGGGCGAAAAACTGTTTTTT
CASRTGLGGEKLFF